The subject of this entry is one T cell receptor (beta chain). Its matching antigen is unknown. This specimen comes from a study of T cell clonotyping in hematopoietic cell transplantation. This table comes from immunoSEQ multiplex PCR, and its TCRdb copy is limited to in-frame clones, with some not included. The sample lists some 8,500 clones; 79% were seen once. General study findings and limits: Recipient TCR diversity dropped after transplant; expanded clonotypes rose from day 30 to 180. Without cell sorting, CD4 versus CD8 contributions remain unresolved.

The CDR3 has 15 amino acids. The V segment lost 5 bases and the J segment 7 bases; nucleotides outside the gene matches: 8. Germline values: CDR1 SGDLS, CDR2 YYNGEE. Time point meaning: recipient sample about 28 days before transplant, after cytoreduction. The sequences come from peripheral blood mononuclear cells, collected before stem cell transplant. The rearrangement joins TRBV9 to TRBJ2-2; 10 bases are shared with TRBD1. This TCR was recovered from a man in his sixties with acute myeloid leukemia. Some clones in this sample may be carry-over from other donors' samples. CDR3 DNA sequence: TGTGCCAGCAGTTCGACAGGGGGCGCGGTCGGGGAGCTGTTTTTT. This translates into CASSSTGGAVGELFF.